This TCR beta chain appears in the sequencing data of a study of regulatory T cells in long-lasting Graves disease listed by TCRdb under 2021. For context, the study as a whole: Persistent Graves' disease meant more than 5 years of antithyroid drug treatment with TSH receptor autoantibodies that stayed positive. Peripheral blood TCR sequencing and RNA sequencing compared persistent Graves' disease patients with newly diagnosed Graves' disease patients. A total of 33 samples underwent TCR sequencing, from roughly 13 patients with persistent Graves' disease and 20 or so patients with newly diagnosed Graves' disease. The study was conducted in China and was registered as a clinical trial. On average, persistent Graves' disease patients in the clinical cohort had been on antithyroid drugs for approximately ten years.

Comments on this clonotype: Its antigen target is currently unknown. No qualities accompany the bases; no much larger clone lies one base away.

From a lookup of the germline V gene, CDR1 and CDR2 are KGHSH and LQKENI. Trimming takes 5 bases from V and 4 bases from J, and the germline ends sit 17 bases apart. The CDR3, cysteine through phenylalanine, is 15 amino acids long. The sequence is cut down to CDR3 DNA, 45 bases in frame from base 1. Taken with the paper, the label for time point translates to: persistent/refractory GD, antithyroid drugs over 5 years with positive TRAb. For both TCR sequencing and RNA sequencing, RNA was extracted from PBMCs in TRIzol. Graves' disease was diagnosed according to American Thyroid Association guidelines. Recruitment of patients was carried out at an endocrinology department in Xi'an, China. From each patient, about 9.7 milliliters of peripheral blood was collected into an EDTA anticoagulant tube. PBMCs were isolated by Ficoll Paque Plus density gradient separation without further T cell sorting. An Agilent 2100 Bioanalyzer and agarose gel were used to assess RNA quality, and a NanoDrop 2000 was used to measure RNA concentration.

The full study reports these points: The study examined only peripheral blood because the primary lesion, thyroid tissue, could not be accessed. Persistent Graves' disease patients showed lower TCR Shannon entropy and fewer highly expanded clones than newly diagnosed patients, suggesting clonal expansion. Only the TCR beta chain was sequenced and analyzed. The authors noted that the small sample size was a limitation that may lower accuracy. Persistent patients shared more public clonotypes among themselves (around 2,800) than newly diagnosed patients did (approximately 970). Preferential use of TRBV28, TRBJ1-2 and TRBJ2-5 was observed in persistent disease, whereas TRBV20-1 and TRBJ2-1 were favored in newly diagnosed disease.

Libraries were prepared through multiplex PCR. The reads were generated on an Illumina HiSeq 4000. TCR beta libraries were built with iRepertoire HTBI primers and Arm-PCR amplification of CDR3 regions. PCR products were gel purified before sequencing. From the authors' description of their analysis: Gene usage analysis of CDR3 amino acid clonotypes relied on the approximately 60 TRBV and about 15 TRBJ segments identified across samples. COPE and FqMerger were used to merge filtered high-quality paired reads into contigs. Contigs were aligned with BLAST to IMGT TRBV, TRBD and TRBJ reference genes, and CDR3 was defined per IMGT. Highly expanded clones were defined as clonotypes with a frequency above 0.1%. Repertoire diversity was measured by Shannon entropy, and V-J evenness by the Gini coefficient. A clonotype found in more than one individual was treated as public. The raw public reads went through TCRdb reprocessing: fastp at Q25, MiXCR clone calling, in-frame beta chains kept. Identical CDR3 protein sequences are pooled into one entry, listed with their most common genes and DNA. The V and J calls and clone size come from TCRdb's table, not from the authors' own analysis. The sample table records 400,000 to 450,000 distinct CDR3 sequences; 23% of these occur just once. The ten largest clonotypes hold approximately 28% of the sample.

Recombination linked TRBV18 to TRBJ2-5, with a weak D call of TRBD1 (5 bases match). This clonotype originated in a female donor with Graves disease. The sequenced sample was peripheral blood mononuclear cells (PBMCs), obtained when the disease was refractory, from a patient treated with antithyroid drugs. The bases are TGTGCCAGCTCAACTCGAAGGGGCTCTGGAGAGACCCAGTACTTC. It encodes CASSTRRGSGETQYF.